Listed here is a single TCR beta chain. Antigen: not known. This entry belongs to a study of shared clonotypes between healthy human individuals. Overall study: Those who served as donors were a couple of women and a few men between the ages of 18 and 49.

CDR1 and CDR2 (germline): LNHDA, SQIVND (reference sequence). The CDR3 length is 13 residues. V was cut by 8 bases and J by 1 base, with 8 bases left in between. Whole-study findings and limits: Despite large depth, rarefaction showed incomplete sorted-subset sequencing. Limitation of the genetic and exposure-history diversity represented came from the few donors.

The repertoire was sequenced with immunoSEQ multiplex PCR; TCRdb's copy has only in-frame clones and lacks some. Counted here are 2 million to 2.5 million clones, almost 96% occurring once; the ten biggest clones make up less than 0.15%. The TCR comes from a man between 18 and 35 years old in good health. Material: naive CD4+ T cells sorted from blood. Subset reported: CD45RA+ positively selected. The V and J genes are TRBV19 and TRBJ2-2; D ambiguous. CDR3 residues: CASVPQNTGELFF. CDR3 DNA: TGTGCCAGTGTGCCCCAGAACACCGGGGAGCTGTTTTTT.